Below are 16 T cell receptor beta chains sequenced from a single sample in a study of T cells after yellow fever vaccination. TCRdb reprocessed the 5' RACE reads via MiXCR and lists one record per CDR3 protein. The sample lists some 420,000 distinct CDR3 sequences; about 17% were seen once. This material consisted of PBMCs, taken before the yellow fever booster vaccination. These receptors were collected from a man aged 18 to 30 who received the YFV17D yellow fever vaccine.

The chain uses TRBV27 and TRBJ1-2; 8 nucleotides agree with TRBD1. The CDR3 sequence is 13 residues long. The germline gives CDR1 MNHEY, CDR2 SMNVEV (reference sequence). Germline trimming cut 10 bases from V and 5 bases from J; bases unmatched to any gene: 9. The DNA for the CDR3 is TGTGCCACCTCCTCAGGGGGCGGGTATGGCTACACCTTC. Protein sequence: CATSSGGGYGYTF.

The table lists this clonotype with a few counts. The chain combines TRBV6-6 with TRBJ1-1; TRBD1 agrees at 7 bases. CDR1 and CDR2 (germline): MNHNY, SVGAGI (reference sequence). CDR3 size: 16 residues. J lost 1 base, V lost 5 bases, and 10 bases had no gene match. CDR3 sequence (DNA): TGTGCCAGCAGTGTTCCACAGGGGACTGCGAACACTGAAGCTTTCTTT. This sequence encodes CASSVPQGTANTEAFF.

J is TRBJ2-1 and V is TRBV6-5; D is undetermined. The germline gives CDR1 MNHEY, CDR2 SVGAGI. CDR3 size: 15 residues. The ends were cut back, 2 bases at V and 6 bases at J, with 14 bases in the middle. CDR3 protein: CASSYSSSWANEQFF. In nucleotides, the CDR3 is TGTGCCAGCAGTTACAGCTCATCGTGGGCCAATGAGCAGTTCTTC.

In its sample, this clonotype was seen a few times. The chain has TRBV5-1 and TRBJ1-1; tentative D call: TRBD1 (6 bases). CDR3 length: 14 residues. Germline CDR1 SGHRS, CDR2 YFSETQ. The V and J ends lost 5 bases and 1 base respectively, with 12 bases between them. The CDR3 is CASRLRDTNTEAFF. The CDR3 nucleotides are TGCGCCAGCAGACTGCGGGACACGAACACTGAAGCTTTCTTT.

This clonotype has only a few counts. This chain uses TRBV7-3 with TRBJ2-2; 9 bases align to TRBD1. This CDR3 has 17 amino acids. After removal of 3 bases from V and 5 bases from J, the junction contained 10 bases not matched to a gene. Germline loops: CDR1 SGHTA, CDR2 FQGTGA. The CDR3 region is CASSLFPTTGGTGELFF. DNA for the CDR3: TGTGCCAGCAGCTTGTTTCCGACGACAGGGGGAACCGGGGAGCTGTTTTTT.

This clonotype was picked up a small number of times. CDR3 DNA: TGTGCCAGCAGTACGACGGAATATTACGAGCAGTACGTC. Translated: CASSTTEYYEQYV. The gene calls are TRBV6-2 or TRBV6-3 and TRBJ2-7; no firm D call. This CDR3 is 13 amino acids long. CDR1 MNHEY and CDR2 SVGEGT come from the germline V gene. V lost 5 bases, J lost 4 bases, and 12 bases lay in between.

There are many counts of this clonotype. This sequence joins TRBV4-2 and TRBJ2-5; D not certain. This CDR3 region has 13 residues. The V end was cut by 0 bases, the J end by 5 bases, with 7 bases between. Germline V gives CDR1 LGHNA, CDR2 YNFKEQ. CDR3 region: CASSQDPRETQYF. The DNA of the CDR3 is TGTGCCAGCAGCCAAGATCCGAGGGAGACCCAGTACTTC.

The chain employs TRBV24-1 and TRBJ2-1; tentative D call: TRBD2 (7 bases). Germline loops: CDR1 KGHDR, CDR2 SFDVKD. This CDR3 spans 16 amino acids. V lost 4 bases and J 4 bases, leaving 16 bases between the germline ends. The CDR3 nucleotides are TGTGCCACCAGTGAATCGTCGGGGGGCCTGTACAATGAGCAGTTCTTC. As protein: CATSESSGGLYNEQFF.

This clonotype was seen many times. The rearrangement links TRBV20-1 to TRBJ1-2, with TRBD1 identical over 8 bases. The V gene's germline CDR1 is DFQATT and CDR2 SNEGSKA (reference sequence). V dropped 1 base and J dropped 6; count of bases not matched to a gene: 7. CDR3 length: 14 residues. The CDR3: CSARAISGGHGYTF. The CDR3 nucleotides read TGCAGTGCTAGAGCCATCTCAGGGGGCCATGGCTACACCTTC.

The sample holds a few counts of this clonotype. This chain links TRBV7-8 with TRBJ2-5; 7 nucleotides align to TRBD1. The CDR3 sequence is 15 residues long. CDR1 is SGHVS and CDR2 is FQNEAQ in the germline V gene. J gave up 5 bases and V 5 bases, and 11 bases lay outside the gene matches. The CDR3 nucleotides read TGTGCCAGCAGCACCCGACAGGGATGGTACGAGACCCAGTACTTC. This codes for CASSTRQGWYETQYF.

V and J are TRBV19 and TRBJ2-1; 9 bases map to TRBD2. Germline lookup yields CDR1 LNHDA and CDR2 SQIVND (reference sequence). The CDR3 runs to 11 residues. After removal of 6 bases from V and 13 bases from J, the junction contained 4 bases not matched to a gene. The CDR3 DNA sequence: TGTGCCAGTAGGACAGCGGGGGGACAGTTCTTC. Protein product: CASRTAGGQFF.

The V and J genes are TRBV11-3 and TRBJ2-5; TRBD1 matches 10 bases. V was pared by 5 bases and J by 1 base, with 4 bases of the junction left unmatched. Germline V gives CDR1 SGHNT, CDR2 YENEEA. CDR3 size: 15 residues. The CDR3, as DNA: TGTGCCAGCAGCCAACGGACAGGGGGCCAAGAGACCCAGTACTTC. This codes for CASSQRTGGQETQYF. Based on the CDR3 plus reference TRBV11-3 and TRBJ2-5, the full variable domain is EAGVVQSPRYKIIEKKQPVAFWCNPISGHNTLYWYLQNLGQGPELLIRYENEEAVDDSQLPKDRFSAERLKGVDSTLKIQPAELGDSAVYLCASSQRTGGQETQYFGPGTRLLVL.

This chain uses TRBV5-1 with TRBJ1-3; no definite D call. Germline CDR1 is SGHRS and CDR2 is YFSETQ. This CDR3 has 14 residues. V lost 0 bases and J lost 4, with 8 bases in between. The CDR3 DNA reads TGCGCCAGCAGCTTGGAGCGCGGGGGAAACACCATATATTTT. This sequence encodes CASSLERGGNTIYF.

The chain's CDR3 is CASSDNRVVAETQYF. DNA for the CDR3: TGTGCCAGCAGTGACAACAGGGTTGTCGCGGAGACCCAGTACTTC. This chain joins TRBV6-2 or TRBV6-3 and TRBJ2-5, with D perhaps matching TRBD1 (6 bases). Deletions cut 5 bases from V and 5 bases from J, with 18 bases between. Germline V lookup: CDR1 MNHEY, CDR2 SVGEGT. The CDR3 runs 15 residues.

The rearrangement joins TRBV24-1 to TRBJ1-5; the D is unclear. The CDR3 is 15 residues long. Trimming pared 3 bases from V and 0 bases from J, leaving 8 bases between. The germline V gene encodes CDR1 KGHDR and CDR2 SFDVKD. The CDR3 loop is CATSDGVYSNQPQHF. The CDR3 DNA sequence: TGTGCCACCAGTGATGGGGTTTATAGCAATCAGCCCCAGCATTTT.

CDR3 nucleotide sequence: TGCGCCAGCAGCCGGAGACTAGAGACCAAAAACATTCAGTACTTC. It translates to CASSRRLETKNIQYF. V and J are TRBV4-3 and TRBJ2-4; TRBD2 might be the D (6 bases). Germline CDR1 reads LGHNA; CDR2 reads YSLEER. V shed 4 bases and J shed 2 bases, with 12 bases lying between them. The CDR3 runs to 15 residues.